These 32 T cell receptor beta chains were sequenced from one sample in a study of regulatory T cells in long-lasting Graves disease. Assembly of TCR beta libraries relied on iRepertoire HTBI primers together with Arm-PCR of CDR3 regions. TCRdb re-derived calls from the multiplex PCR reads in MiXCR, one entry per CDR3 protein. The sample holds about 460,000 distinct CDR3 sequences; approximately 23% are singletons and the top ten take roughly 14%. Time point of the sample: persistent/refractory GD, antithyroid drugs over 5 years with positive TRAb. Following extraction of RNA from PBMCs, that RNA was used to make the TCR library. This material consisted of peripheral blood mononuclear cells (PBMCs), taken when the disease was refractory, from a patient treated with antithyroid drugs. The receptors stem from a female donor with Graves disease.

Concerning this clonotype itself: A much larger clone lies a single base off, so this may be a read error. Because the CDR3 is missing its conserved closing phenylalanine or tryptophan, this is likely a read error. The J gene is TRBJ2-5, the V gene TRBV14; no clear D gene. This CDR3 has 15 residues. The germline V gene has CDR1 SGHDN and CDR2 FVKESK. Trimming left V 1 base short and J 1 base short, with 10 bases between. The CDR3, as DNA: TGTGCCAGCAGCCAAGCACAGTTCGCCCAAGAGACCCAGTACTCC. It specifies CASSQAQFAQETQYS.

This clonotype was seen repeatedly, ten times or more. The chain employs TRBV7-2 and TRBJ1-1; D perhaps matches TRBD1 (5 bases). There are 13 residues in the CDR3. Germline CDR1 is SGHTA and CDR2 is FQGNSA. The V end was cut by 6 bases, the J end by 12 bases, with 20 bases between. The CDR3 DNA follows: TGTGCCAGCAGTCGCACGGGACCCAGCGTGACTTTCTTT. Translating it yields CASSRTGPSVTFF.

As concerns this clonotype: This may be a read error: a much more frequent sequence differs by one nucleotide. J is TRBJ1-4 and V is TRBV7-2; 10 bases line up with TRBD1. Germline assignment: CDR1 SGHTA and CDR2 FQGNSA. V gave up 8 bases and J gave up 6 bases; unmatched junction bases: 9. The CDR3 is made up of 15 amino acids. Written as DNA, the CDR3 is TGTGCCAGCCGCGGACAGGGGGGATCTGATGAAAAACTGTTTTTT. The encoded protein is CASRGQGGSDEKLFF.

This clonotype was counted only a few times. The rearrangement uses TRBV20-1 and TRBJ1-1; D ambiguous. V was trimmed by 3 bases and J by 0 bases, leaving 17 bases between them. Germline CDR1 and CDR2: DFQATT and SNEGSKA (reference sequence). CDR3 length equals 16 residues. Here the CDR3 reads CSASNLRMPMNTEAFF. CDR3 DNA: TGCAGTGCTAGTAATCTCAGGATGCCCATGAACACTGAAGCTTTCTTT.

This clonotype was counted a few times. This rearrangement joins TRBV29-1 to TRBJ2-1; 7 nucleotides line up with TRBD1. The ends lost 7 bases at V and 2 bases at J; junction bases unmatched: 5. Germline V gene data show CDR1 as SQVTM and CDR2 as ANQGSEA. CDR3 length equals 13 residues. The CDR3 sequence: CSGRQGTYNEQFF. The DNA of the CDR3 is TGCAGCGGTCGACAGGGAACCTACAATGAGCAGTTCTTC.

This clonotype showed up many times. The gene calls are TRBV10-3 and TRBJ1-2; the D is unclear. Looked up from germline, CDR1 is ENHRY and CDR2 is SYGVKD. The V end lost 2 bases, the J end lost 10 bases, and 14 bases lay between the germline ends. This CDR3 region has 13 residues. CDR3 in DNA: TGTGCCATCAGTGAGCCGACTCGGGGTAACTACACCTTC. Amino acids: CAISEPTRGNYTF.

This clonotype has a count of ten or more. The gene calls are TRBV7-9 and TRBJ1-4, with D unclear. V was clipped by 5 bases and J by 10 bases, with 14 bases between them. The CDR3 runs 13 residues. Germline CDR1 and CDR2: SEHNR and FQNEAQ (reference sequence). CDR3 loop: CASSLAALGKLFF. For the CDR3, the DNA is TGTGCCAGCAGCCTTGCAGCCTTGGGAAAACTGTTTTTT.

V gene TRBV18 combines with J gene TRBJ2-1; unclear D gene. This CDR3 has 14 residues. The germline gives CDR1 KGHSH, CDR2 LQKENI. Between the trimmed V and J ends, which lost 3 bases and 5 bases, there was a span of 11 bases. The CDR3 here is CASSPITLNNEQFF. Written as DNA, the CDR3 is TGTGCCAGCTCACCGATAACCCTCAACAATGAGCAGTTCTTC.

This clonotype occurred many times. The gene calls are TRBV28 and TRBJ1-2; 7 positions agree with TRBD1. V shed 5 bases and J 8 bases; nucleotides not matched to a gene: 11. This CDR3 spans 14 amino acids. CDR1 is MDHEN and CDR2 is SYDVKM in the germline V gene. This chain's CDR3 is CASSITGAWGGYTF. The CDR3 DNA reads as TGTGCCAGCAGTATCACAGGGGCCTGGGGAGGCTACACCTTC.

The V and J genes are TRBV11-3 and TRBJ2-7; perhaps TRBD2 as D (6 bases). This CDR3 has 16 amino acids. V shed 5 bases and J shed 0 bases, with 17 bases lying between them. Germline CDR1 is SGHNT and CDR2 is YENEEA. The CDR3 nucleotides read TGTGCCAGCAGCCCCGGGGGTTGGGCGCACTCCTACGAGCAGTACTTC. Translation: CASSPGGWAHSYEQYF.

There are many counts of this clonotype. The chain joins TRBV12-3 or TRBV12-4 to TRBJ1-2; TRBD1 matches at 7 bases. The J segment lost 2 bases and the V segment lost 4 bases, leaving 4 bases of the junction unmatched. This CDR3 has 14 residues. CDR3 sequence: CASSSTGQNYGYTF. The CDR3, as DNA: TGTGCCAGCAGTTCGACGGGACAGAACTATGGCTACACCTTC.

This clonotype showed up just a few times. This sequence joins TRBV11-2 and TRBJ2-7, with 8 nucleotides matching TRBD1. Germline V gene data show CDR1 as SGHAT and CDR2 as FQNNGV. This CDR3 is 16 amino acids long. Trimming removed 0 bases from V and 7 bases from J; junction bases left unmatched: 11. The CDR3 bases are TGTGCCAGCAGCTTAGATCGGACAGGGCGCGCGTTTGAGCAGTACTTC. Its translation is CASSLDRTGRAFEQYF. Variable domain in full (rest from reference TRBV11-2 and TRBJ2-7): EAGVAQSPRYKIIEKRQSVAFWCNPISGHATLYWYQQILGQGPKLLIQFQNNGVVDDSQLPKDRFSAERLKGVDSTLKIQPAKLEDSAVYLCASSLDRTGRAFEQYFGPGTRLTVT.

This clonotype has a count of ten or more. The V gene is TRBV12-3 or TRBV12-4, the J gene TRBJ1-1; 8 nucleotides align to TRBD1. V lost 3 bases, J lost 10 bases, and 10 bases stayed unmatched. The CDR3 is 14 residues long. Here the CDR3 reads CASSLPGQERGAFF. CDR3 DNA: TGTGCCAGCAGTTTGCCGGGACAGGAGAGAGGAGCTTTCTTT.

This chain connects TRBV9 to TRBJ2-5; D is ambiguous. The CDR3 is made up of 11 amino acids. Per germline, CDR1 SGDLS and CDR2 YYNGEE. Trimming took off 3 bases at V and 6 bases at J, with 6 bases between the two ends. CDR3 DNA sequence: TGTGCCAGCAGCGATGGGAAGACCCAGTACTTC. Translated: CASSDGKTQYF.

The CDR3 sequence: CATSDLWGAGANVLTF. The CDR3, as DNA: TGTGCCACCAGTGATTTGTGGGGGGCTGGGGCCAACGTCCTGACTTTC. V gene TRBV24-1 combines with J gene TRBJ2-6, with D perhaps matching TRBD2 (6 bases). The CDR3 has 16 amino acids. V shed 0 bases and J shed 2 bases, with 7 bases lying between them. Per the germline V gene, CDR1 is KGHDR and CDR2 is SFDVKD.

This clonotype was recorded at least ten times. The chain's CDR3 is CASSAGLAGGPYEQYF. In DNA form, the CDR3 reads TGTGCCAGCAGCGCGGGACTAGCGGGAGGCCCGTACGAGCAGTACTTC. The gene calls are TRBV9 and TRBJ2-7; 15 positions match TRBD2. Germline V gene lookup returns CDR1 SGDLS and CDR2 YYNGEE. V was pared by 3 bases and J by 4 bases, with 5 bases of the junction left unmatched. This CDR3 has 16 residues.

CDR3 DNA: TGTGCCAGCAGGCCCTCGGGACTAGCGGGGGTGGGAAAGAGGACCCAGTACTTC. This encodes CASRPSGLAGVGKRTQYF. V is TRBV28 and J is TRBJ2-5; the match to TRBD2 covers 14 bases. The V gene's germline CDR1 is MDHEN and CDR2 SYDVKM. V lost 6 bases to trimming and J lost 7 bases; unmatched junction nucleotides: 16. The CDR3 spans 18 residues. Together with reference TRBV28 and TRBJ2-5, the CDR3 gives the full variable domain: DVKVTQSSRYLVKRTGEKVFLECVQDMDHENMFWYRQDPGLGLRLIYFSYDVKMKEKGDIPEGYSVSREKKERFSLILESASTNQTSMYLCASRPSGLAGVGKRTQYFGPGTRLLVL.

In its sample, this clonotype was seen many times. The chain links TRBV12-3 or TRBV12-4 to TRBJ1-5; D unclear. V lost 8 bases and J 3 bases, leaving 14 bases between the germline ends. The CDR3 totals 14 residues. CDR3: CASGSDGVNQPQHF. CDR3 coding DNA: TGTGCCAGCGGCTCCGACGGAGTCAATCAGCCCCAGCATTTT.

This clonotype was found many times. This CDR3 is CSAIPAERSSYEQYF. The CDR3 coding sequence is TGCAGTGCTATCCCAGCGGAACGGAGCTCCTACGAGCAGTACTTC. V and J are TRBV20-1 and TRBJ2-7; tentative D call: TRBD2 (5 bases). This CDR3 contains 15 residues. Germline V gives CDR1 DFQATT, CDR2 SNEGSKA (reference sequence). V dropped 4 bases and J dropped 0 bases, with 16 bases sitting between them.

The chain joins TRBV28 to TRBJ2-2; D could derive from TRBD1 or TRBD2 (5 bases each). The CDR3 has 15 amino acids. Germline V gene data show CDR1 as MDHEN and CDR2 as SYDVKM. V shed 6 bases and J shed 0 bases, with 11 bases lying between them. CDR3 region: CASRMGPSNTGELFF. The CDR3 region has the DNA TGTGCCAGCAGGATGGGACCCTCGAACACCGGGGAGCTGTTTTTT.

This clonotype has only a few counts. The rearrangement joins TRBV30 to TRBJ2-7; TRBD2 matches 8 bases. The CDR3 contains 14 residues. Germline V gene lookup returns CDR1 GTSNPN and CDR2 SVGIG (reference sequence). Trimming removed 2 bases from V and 4 bases from J; junction bases left unmatched: 7. The CDR3 loop reads CAWSPSGSRYEQYF. The CDR3 nucleotides are TGTGCCTGGAGTCCCAGCGGGAGTCGGTACGAGCAGTACTTC.

This clonotype was counted a few times. The chain uses TRBV11-2 and TRBJ1-6; D is ambiguous. Trimming cost V 4 bases and J 6 bases, with 13 bases left between them. Per germline, CDR1 SGHAT and CDR2 FQNNGV. The CDR3 spans 15 residues. The CDR3 here is CASSSPSQVNSPLHF. CDR3 coding DNA: TGTGCCAGCAGCTCACCTTCCCAGGTTAATTCACCCCTCCACTTT.

This clonotype was counted at least ten times. This chain joins TRBV11-3 and TRBJ2-5; D possibly uses TRBD1 or TRBD2 (5 bases each). Germline CDR1 SGHNT, CDR2 YENEEA. There are 16 residues in the CDR3. V lost 0 bases to trimming and J lost 1 base, with 12 bases between them. The CDR3 protein is CASSLDPRDGQETQYF. CDR3 nucleotide sequence: TGTGCCAGCAGCTTAGACCCTCGGGACGGCCAAGAGACCCAGTACTTC.

This clonotype was seen ten or more times. The chain joins TRBV6-1 to TRBJ2-2; 7 bases map to TRBD2. The length of the CDR3 is 14 residues. The germline CDR1 and CDR2 sequences are MNHNS and SASEGT. The V and J ends lost 8 bases and 4 bases, in that order; junction bases with no gene match: 7. The DNA of the CDR3 is TGTGCCAGCGGTCTGACGGGGGGCACCGGGGAGCTGTTTTTT. Encoded protein: CASGLTGGTGELFF.

The chain has TRBV20-1 and TRBJ2-7; 7 bases agree with TRBD1. Germline lookup yields CDR1 DFQATT and CDR2 SNEGSKA (reference sequence). The CDR3 contains 15 residues. V trimming: 5 bases; J trimming: 3 bases; junction bases outside the gene matches: 13. In nucleotides, the CDR3 is TGCAGTGCTCTGAGTTTCGACAGGGCGGGCTACGAGCAGTACTTC. Amino acids: CSALSFDRAGYEQYF.

This clonotype was counted many times. The rearrangement joins TRBV12-3 or TRBV12-4 to TRBJ1-1; a weak D match, TRBD1 (6 bases). Trimming pared 5 bases from V and 1 base from J, leaving 14 bases between. This CDR3 spans 15 amino acids. The CDR3 DNA sequence: TGTGCCAGCAGTCAACTGACAGGACAGAACACTGAAGCTTTCTTT. Encoded protein: CASSQLTGQNTEAFF.

The rearrangement links TRBV7-2 to TRBJ1-2; D is unresolved. CDR1 SGHTA and CDR2 FQGNSA come from the germline V gene. The CDR3 extends over 13 amino acids. V was pared by 2 bases and J by 4 bases, with 8 bases between. The CDR3 DNA is TGTGCCAGCAGCTTATTCAGGAGCTATGGCTACACCTTC. Its translation: CASSLFRSYGYTF.

This clonotype was observed many times. CDR3 residues: CASSPNGIETQYF. As DNA, the CDR3 is TGTGCCAGCAGTCCCAATGGGATAGAGACCCAGTACTTC. The chain links TRBV28 to TRBJ2-5; D remains unclear. This CDR3 comprises 13 residues. V was cut by 5 bases and J by 4 bases, with 11 bases left in between. Per germline, CDR1 MDHEN and CDR2 SYDVKM. Full variable domain (remainder filled in from reference TRBV28 and TRBJ2-5): DVKVTQSSRYLVKRTGEKVFLECVQDMDHENMFWYRQDPGLGLRLIYFSYDVKMKEKGDIPEGYSVSREKKERFSLILESASTNQTSMYLCASSPNGIETQYFGPGTRLLVL.

In this sample, this clonotype turned up many times. The DNA of the CDR3 is TGTGCCAGCAGCTTGACGGGAAACTCCTACAATGAGCAGTTCTTC. Its translation: CASSLTGNSYNEQFF. This chain joins TRBV5-5 and TRBJ2-1; a possible D gene is TRBD2 (5 bases). Trimming shortened V by 1 base and J by 0 bases, and 8 bases separated the two germline ends. The germline V gene encodes CDR1 SGHKS and CDR2 YYEKEE (reference sequence). There are 15 residues in the CDR3.

This clonotype was observed a handful of times. The chain carries TRBV5-1 and TRBJ1-4; D call uncertain. V lost 2 bases to trimming and J lost 4 bases, with 9 bases between them. The CDR3 has 14 residues. Germline assignment: CDR1 SGHRS and CDR2 YFSETQ. Here the CDR3 DNA reads TGCGCCAGCAGCTTTTTAGACGGTAATGAAAAACTGTTTTTT. Translating gives CASSFLDGNEKLFF.

The table lists this clonotype with a few counts. The rearrangement joins TRBV11-2 to TRBJ2-7; 11 bases fit TRBD2. V lost 5 bases and J lost 0; bases outside the gene matches: 6. Germline V gene sequence: CDR1 SGHAT, CDR2 FQNNGV. This CDR3 spans 16 amino acids. CDR3 sequence reads: CASSRTSGYTSYEQYF. The CDR3 bases are TGTGCCAGCAGCCGGACTAGCGGGTACACCTCCTACGAGCAGTACTTC. The full variable domain, completed using reference TRBV11-2 and TRBJ2-7, is EAGVAQSPRYKIIEKRQSVAFWCNPISGHATLYWYQQILGQGPKLLIQFQNNGVVDDSQLPKDRFSAERLKGVDSTLKIQPAKLEDSAVYLCASSRTSGYTSYEQYFGPGTRLTVT.

This clonotype has at least ten counts. This rearrangement joins TRBV20-1 to TRBJ1-2; no firm D call. The CDR3 sequence is 14 residues long. V lost 1 base and J lost 4, with 13 bases in between. Germline V gene data show CDR1 as DFQATT and CDR2 as SNEGSKA (reference sequence). CDR3 loop: CSARAEGRSYGYTF. CDR3 sequence (DNA): TGCAGTGCTAGAGCGGAGGGTAGGAGCTATGGCTACACCTTC.